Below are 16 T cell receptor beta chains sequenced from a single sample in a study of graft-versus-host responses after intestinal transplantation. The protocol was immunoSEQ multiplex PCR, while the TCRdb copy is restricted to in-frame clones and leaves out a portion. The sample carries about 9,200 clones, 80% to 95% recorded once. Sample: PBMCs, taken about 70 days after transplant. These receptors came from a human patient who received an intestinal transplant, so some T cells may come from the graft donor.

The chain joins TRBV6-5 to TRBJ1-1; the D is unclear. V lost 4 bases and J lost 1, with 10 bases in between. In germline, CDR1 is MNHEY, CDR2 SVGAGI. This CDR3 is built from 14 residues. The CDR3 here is CASSLGMGNTEAFF. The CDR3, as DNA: TGTGCCAGCAGTTTGGGGATGGGGAACACTGAAGCTTTCTTT.

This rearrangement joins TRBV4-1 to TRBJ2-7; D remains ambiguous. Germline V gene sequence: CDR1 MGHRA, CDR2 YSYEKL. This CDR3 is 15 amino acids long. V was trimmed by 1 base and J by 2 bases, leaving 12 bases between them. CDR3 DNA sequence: TGCGCCAGCAGCCAAGCAACTCCGGCAGCCTACGAGCAGTACTTC. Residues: CASSQATPAAYEQYF.

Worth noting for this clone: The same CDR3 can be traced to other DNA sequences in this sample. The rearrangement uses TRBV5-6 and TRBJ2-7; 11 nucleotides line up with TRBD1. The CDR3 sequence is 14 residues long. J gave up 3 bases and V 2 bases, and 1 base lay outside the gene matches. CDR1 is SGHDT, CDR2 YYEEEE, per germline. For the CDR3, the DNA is TGTGCCAGCAGCTTCGGGACAGGGGGCTACGAGCAGTACTTC. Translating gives CASSFGTGGYEQYF.

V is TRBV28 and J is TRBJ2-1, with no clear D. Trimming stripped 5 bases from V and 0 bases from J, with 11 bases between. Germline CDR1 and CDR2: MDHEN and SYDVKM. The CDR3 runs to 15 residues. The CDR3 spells CASSGGRNSYNEQFF. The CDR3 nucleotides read TGTGCCAGCAGTGGCGGAAGAAACTCCTACAATGAGCAGTTCTTC.

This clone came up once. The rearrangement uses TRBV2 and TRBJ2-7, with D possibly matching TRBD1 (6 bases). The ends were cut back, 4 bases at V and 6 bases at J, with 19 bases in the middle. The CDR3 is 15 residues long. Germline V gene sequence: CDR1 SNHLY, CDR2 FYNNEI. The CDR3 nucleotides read TGTGCCAGCAGTGCCTCGGTGCCAGGGGCCGGCGAGCAGTACTTC. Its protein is CASSASVPGAGEQYF.

The CDR3 DNA sequence: TGTGCCAGCAGCGACTCTTACAGGGGGACTGTCAATGAAAAACTGTTTTTT. Translated: CASSDSYRGTVNEKLFF. The chain links TRBV7-6 to TRBJ1-4; 8 positions match TRBD1. The CDR3 has 17 residues. The germline CDR1 and CDR2 sequences are SGHVS and FNYEAQ. The junction had 13 bases not matched to a gene; V was cut back by 5 bases and J by 5 bases.

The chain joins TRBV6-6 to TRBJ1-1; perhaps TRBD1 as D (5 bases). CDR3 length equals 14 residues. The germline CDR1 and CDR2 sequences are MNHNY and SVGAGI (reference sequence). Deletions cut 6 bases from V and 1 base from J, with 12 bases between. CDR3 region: CASSPGGSNTEAFF. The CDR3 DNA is TGTGCCAGCAGCCCGGGGGGGTCGAACACTGAAGCTTTCTTT.

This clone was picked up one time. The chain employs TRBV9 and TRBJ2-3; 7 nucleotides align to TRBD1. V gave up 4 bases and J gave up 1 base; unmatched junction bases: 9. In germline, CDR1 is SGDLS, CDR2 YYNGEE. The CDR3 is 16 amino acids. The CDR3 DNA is TGTGCCAGCAGCAACCACCGACAGGGCGGCACAGATACGCAGTATTTT. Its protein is CASSNHRQGGTDTQYF.

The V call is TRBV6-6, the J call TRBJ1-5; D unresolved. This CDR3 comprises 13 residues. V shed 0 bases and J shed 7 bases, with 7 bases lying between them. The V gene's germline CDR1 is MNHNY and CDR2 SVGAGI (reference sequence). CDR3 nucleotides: TGTGCCAGCAGTTACTCGACGGAGCAGCCCCAGCATTTT. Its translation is CASSYSTEQPQHF.

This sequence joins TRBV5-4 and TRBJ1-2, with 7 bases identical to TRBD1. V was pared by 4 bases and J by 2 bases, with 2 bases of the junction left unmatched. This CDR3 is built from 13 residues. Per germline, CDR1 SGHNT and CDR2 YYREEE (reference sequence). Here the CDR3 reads CASSRDSNYGYTF. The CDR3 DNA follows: TGTGCCAGCAGCCGGGACAGCAACTATGGCTACACCTTC.

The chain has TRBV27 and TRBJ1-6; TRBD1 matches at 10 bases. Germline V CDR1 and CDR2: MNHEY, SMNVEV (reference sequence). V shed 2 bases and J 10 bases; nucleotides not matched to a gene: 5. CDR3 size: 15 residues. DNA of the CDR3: TGTGCCAGCAGTTTAGGGGGGACAGGGGTATCACCCCTCCACTTT. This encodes CASSLGGTGVSPLHF.

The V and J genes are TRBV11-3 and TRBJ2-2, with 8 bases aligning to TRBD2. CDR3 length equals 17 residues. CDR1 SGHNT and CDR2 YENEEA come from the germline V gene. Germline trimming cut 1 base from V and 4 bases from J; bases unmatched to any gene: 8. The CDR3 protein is CASSLGVGRATTGELFF. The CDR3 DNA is TGTGCCAGCAGCTTAGGGGTCGGGAGGGCCACCACCGGGGAGCTGTTTTTT. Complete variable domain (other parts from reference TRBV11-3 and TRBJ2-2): EAGVVQSPRYKIIEKKQPVAFWCNPISGHNTLYWYLQNLGQGPELLIRYENEEAVDDSQLPKDRFSAERLKGVDSTLKIQPAELGDSAVYLCASSLGVGRATTGELFFGEGSRLTVL.

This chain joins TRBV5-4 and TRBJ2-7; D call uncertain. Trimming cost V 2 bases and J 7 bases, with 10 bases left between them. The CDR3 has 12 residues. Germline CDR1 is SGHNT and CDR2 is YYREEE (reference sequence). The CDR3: CASSFPSGEQYF. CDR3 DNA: TGTGCCAGCAGCTTCCCTTCCGGGGAGCAGTACTTC.

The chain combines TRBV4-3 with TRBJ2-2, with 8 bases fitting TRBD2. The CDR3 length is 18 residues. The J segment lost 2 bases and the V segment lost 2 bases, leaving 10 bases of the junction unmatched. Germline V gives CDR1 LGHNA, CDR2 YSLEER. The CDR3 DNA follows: TGCGCCAGCAGCCAACCTTGGTGGCTAGCGGGTAACACCGGGGAGCTGTTTTTT. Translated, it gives CASSQPWWLAGNTGELFF.

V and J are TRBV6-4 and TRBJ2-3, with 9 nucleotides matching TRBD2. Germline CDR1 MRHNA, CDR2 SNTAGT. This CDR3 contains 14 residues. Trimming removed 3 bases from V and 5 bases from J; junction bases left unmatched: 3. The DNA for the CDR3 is TGTGCCAGCAGTGAGGCGGGAGGGGAAGATACGCAGTATTTT. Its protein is CASSEAGGEDTQYF.

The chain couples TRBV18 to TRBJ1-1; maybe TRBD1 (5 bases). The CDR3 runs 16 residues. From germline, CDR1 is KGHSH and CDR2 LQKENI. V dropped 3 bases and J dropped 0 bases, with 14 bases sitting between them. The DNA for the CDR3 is TGTGCCAGCTCACCCAGTGGGGCGTTGGTGAACACTGAAGCTTTCTTT. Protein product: CASSPSGALVNTEAFF.